Presented here are 31 T cell receptor beta chains from one specimen sequenced in a study of T cells of healthy individuals. TCRdb processed the 5' RACE reads anew with MiXCR; each CDR3 protein has one entry. The table lists around 79,000 distinct CDR3 sequences, approximately 5.4% of them singletons. These receptors all stem from a female donor in good health.

The sample holds many counts of this clonotype. The rearrangement uses TRBV28 and TRBJ2-7, with TRBD1 identical over 7 bases. The CDR3 extends over 14 amino acids. V shed 5 bases, J shed 2 bases, and the junction held 6 bases outside the gene matches. The germline V gene has CDR1 MDHEN and CDR2 SYDVKM. The DNA of the CDR3 is TGTGCCAGCAGTACCGGCACAGGGGCCTACGAGCAGTACTTC. It specifies CASSTGTGAYEQYF.

This clonotype was found a few times. V is TRBV7-9 and J is TRBJ2-3; 8 bases agree with TRBD1. The length of the CDR3 is 20 residues. V shed 5 bases and J 5 bases; nucleotides not matched to a gene: 24. Germline lookup yields CDR1 SEHNR and CDR2 FQNEAQ (reference sequence). For the CDR3, the DNA is TGTGCCAGCAGCCAGACGTCAAACACCGGGACAGGAAGGCAGGGAGATACGCAGTATTTT. This gives the protein CASSQTSNTGTGRQGDTQYF.

This clonotype was counted only a few times. This chain connects TRBV7-2 to TRBJ2-1; 13 nucleotides match TRBD2. Germline CDR1 is SGHTA and CDR2 is FQGNSA. Trimming took 1 base from V and 10 from J; bases not matched to a gene: 7. CDR3 size: 16 residues. Written as DNA, the CDR3 is TGTGCCAGCAGCTTAGAAAAACTAGCGGGAGGGGGCGAGCAGTTCTTC. This codes for CASSLEKLAGGGEQFF. The full variable domain, in which reference TRBV7-2 and TRBJ2-1 provide the parts outside the CDR3, is GAGVSQSPSNKVTEKGKDVELRCDPISGHTALYWYRQSLGQGLEFLIYFQGNSAPDKSGLPSDRFSAERTGGSVSTLTIQRTQQEDSAVYLCASSLEKLAGGGEQFFGPGTRLTVL.

This clonotype was counted ten times or more. The chain employs TRBV20-1 and TRBJ2-1; TRBD2 aligns across 10 bases. The CDR3 spans 14 residues. The V gene end was trimmed by 5 bases and the J gene end by 8 bases; junction bases not matched to a gene: 9. Germline V gene sequence: CDR1 DFQATT, CDR2 SNEGSKA (reference sequence). This CDR3 reads CSASIAGGIDEQFF. Here the CDR3 DNA reads TGCAGTGCTTCTATAGCGGGAGGTATCGATGAGCAGTTCTTC.

In this sample, this clonotype turned up a few times. The gene calls are TRBV18 and TRBJ1-3; D uncertain. The germline V gene encodes CDR1 KGHSH and CDR2 LQKENI. This CDR3 is 16 amino acids long. The ends were cut back, 0 bases at V and 4 bases at J, with 13 bases in the middle. CDR3 DNA sequence: TGTGCCAGCTCACCACCGAGACTCCCGGCCGGAAACACCATATATTTT. Protein product: CASSPPRLPAGNTIYF.

This clonotype was detected many times. The chain couples TRBV11-2 to TRBJ2-5; TRBD2 matches 11 bases. Germline V gene data show CDR1 as SGHAT and CDR2 as FQNNGV. J lost 5 bases, V lost 5 bases, and 7 bases had no gene match. CDR3 length equals 15 residues. The CDR3 is CASSTLAGGRETQYF. The CDR3 DNA is TGTGCCAGCAGCACCCTAGCGGGAGGCAGGGAGACCCAGTACTTC.

This clonotype was picked up a small number of times. The V call is TRBV5-4, the J call TRBJ2-7, with D uncertain. Looked up from germline, CDR1 is SGHNT and CDR2 is YYREEE (reference sequence). The CDR3 has 14 amino acids. Trimming left V 0 bases short and J 5 bases short, with 12 bases between. The CDR3 loop reads CASSLAVEYNEQYF. The CDR3 DNA follows: TGTGCCAGCAGCTTGGCCGTGGAGTATAACGAGCAGTACTTC.

Ten or more counts support this clonotype. The chain couples TRBV27 to TRBJ1-2; D gene uncertain. This CDR3 contains 15 residues. With 5 bases removed from V and 4 bases from J, the gap between germline ends came to 17 bases. Germline CDR1 and CDR2: MNHEY and SMNVEV (reference sequence). Written as DNA, the CDR3 is TGTGCCAGCAGTCCAAGGGCCGGGGTGATCTATGGCTACACCTTC. Its translation: CASSPRAGVIYGYTF.

This clonotype turned up a few times. The V call is TRBV28, the J call TRBJ1-1; D is unresolved. Germline CDR1 reads MDHEN; CDR2 reads SYDVKM. V lost 1 base, J lost 4 bases, and 10 bases lay in between. The CDR3 runs 14 residues. Here the CDR3 reads CASSLSPRGTEAFF. The CDR3 DNA follows: TGTGCCAGCAGTTTATCCCCACGGGGCACTGAAGCTTTCTTT.

The V and J genes are TRBV5-5 and TRBJ1-1; the match to TRBD1 covers 11 bases. The CDR3 is made up of 17 amino acids. Unmatched junction bases numbered 12, after V lost 4 bases and J lost 4 bases. CDR1 and CDR2 from the germline V gene are SGHKS and YYEKEE (reference sequence). The CDR3 sequence is CASSHGQGATVSTEAFF. The CDR3 nucleotides read TGTGCCAGCAGCCACGGACAGGGGGCCACGGTCTCCACTGAAGCTTTCTTT.

This clonotype was seen ten or more times. This chain joins TRBV7-8 and TRBJ2-3, with TRBD1 matching 7 bases. After removal of 6 bases from V and 2 bases from J, the junction contained 8 bases not matched to a gene. The CDR3 spans 15 residues. Per germline, CDR1 SGHVS and CDR2 FQNEAQ. The DNA of the CDR3 is TGTGCCAGCAGTTCTTCACAGGGGCCCACAGATACGCAGTATTTT. It specifies CASSSSQGPTDTQYF.

This clonotype was counted a few times. The V call is TRBV5-4, the J call TRBJ2-7; 8 positions agree with TRBD1. The CDR3 sequence is 14 residues long. V lost 2 bases to trimming and J lost 6 bases; unmatched junction nucleotides: 7. Germline V gene data show CDR1 as SGHNT and CDR2 as YYREEE (reference sequence). CDR3 loop: CASSFGTGPREQYF. The DNA of the CDR3 is TGTGCCAGCAGCTTTGGGACAGGACCACGCGAGCAGTACTTC.

The rearrangement uses TRBV12-3 or TRBV12-4 and TRBJ1-2, with D unclear. Trimming removed 6 bases from V and 4 bases from J, with 18 bases in between. This CDR3 contains 15 residues. The chain's CDR3 is CASSFREGSGYGYTF. CDR3 DNA: TGTGCCAGCAGCTTTAGGGAGGGTTCGGGCTATGGCTACACCTTC.

This clonotype has a handful of counts. V and J are TRBV11-2 and TRBJ1-2; 8 bases are shared with TRBD1. After removal of 6 bases from V and 7 bases from J, the junction contained 7 bases not matched to a gene. The CDR3 extends over 13 amino acids. In germline, CDR1 is SGHAT, CDR2 FQNNGV. The CDR3 reads CASRATGQVGYTF. CDR3 nucleotides: TGTGCCAGCAGAGCTACGGGACAGGTTGGCTACACCTTC.

This clonotype occurred a few times. This chain joins TRBV10-3 and TRBJ2-7, with 15 bases fitting TRBD2. Germline V CDR1 and CDR2: ENHRY, SYGVKD. CDR3 length: 16 amino acids. V was pared by 3 bases and J by 7 bases, with 7 bases of the junction left unmatched. The CDR3 DNA is TGTGCCATCAGTGATACCGGACTAGCGGGAGGGAAAGAGCAGTACTTC. It codes for CAISDTGLAGGKEQYF.

This clonotype appeared many times. The chain links TRBV4-2 to TRBJ2-2, with D unclear. CDR1 is LGHNA and CDR2 is YNFKEQ in the germline V gene. V dropped 1 base and J dropped 1 base, with 10 bases sitting between them. The CDR3 covers 16 residues. The CDR3 DNA sequence: TGTGCCAGCAGCCAAGTTCAGCCGAAGAACACCGGGGAGCTGTTTTTT. Protein: CASSQVQPKNTGELFF.

This clonotype was observed many times. This chain uses TRBV20-1 with TRBJ2-1; 7 bases are a match to TRBD2. The CDR3 has 21 residues. The germline gives CDR1 DFQATT, CDR2 SNEGSKA (reference sequence). With 0 bases clipped from V and 10 bases from J, the junction kept 30 bases outside the gene matches. The CDR3 coding sequence is TGCAGTGCTAGAGAGGGCGACAAGGAGCGGGAAAAGAATAGGCTGCTTTGGGAGCAGTTCTTC. It codes for CSAREGDKEREKNRLLWEQFF.

This clonotype was observed at least ten times. The V gene is TRBV20-1, the J gene TRBJ2-5, with 10 nucleotides matching TRBD2. With 1 base clipped from V and 4 bases from J, the junction kept 6 bases outside the gene matches. The CDR3 sequence is 15 residues long. Germline V CDR1 and CDR2: DFQATT, SNEGSKA (reference sequence). CDR3 nucleotides: TGCAGTGCTAGAGTGAGCGGGAGGGCCGGAGAGACCCAGTACTTC. Amino acid sequence: CSARVSGRAGETQYF.

In this sample, this clonotype turned up once. The chain employs TRBV3-1 and TRBJ1-2; D might be TRBD1 (6 bases). The CDR3 consists of 16 residues. V shed 1 base and J shed 6 bases, with 18 bases lying between them. Germline CDR1 is LGHDT and CDR2 is YNNKEL (reference sequence). The CDR3 region has the DNA TGTGCCAGCAGCCAAGGGGGCTTCAGGGGACGTGATGGCTACACCTTC. This sequence encodes CASSQGGFRGRDGYTF.

This chain connects TRBV7-9 to TRBJ2-1; 13 positions agree with TRBD2. The junction had 5 bases not matched to a gene; V was cut back by 4 bases and J by 2 bases. The CDR3 consists of 17 residues. In germline, CDR1 is SEHNR, CDR2 FQNEAQ (reference sequence). The CDR3 sequence: CASSSRLAGGTYNEQFF. CDR3 DNA sequence: TGTGCCAGCAGCTCCCGACTAGCGGGAGGCACCTACAATGAGCAGTTCTTC. The variable domain in full, with the rest retrieved from reference TRBV7-9 and TRBJ2-1, is DTGVSQNPRHKITKRGQNVTFRCDPISEHNRLYWYRQTLGQGPEFLTYFQNEAQLEKSRLLSDRFSAERPKGSFSTLEIQRTEQGDSAMYLCASSSRLAGGTYNEQFFGPGTRLTVL.

This clonotype is medium-sized. The rearrangement links TRBV27 to TRBJ1-1, with unresolved D. Trimming left V 1 base short and J 0 bases short, with 9 bases between. This CDR3 comprises 15 residues. Looked up from germline, CDR1 is MNHEY and CDR2 is SMNVEV (reference sequence). The CDR3 sequence: CASSLYARLNTEAFF. CDR3 nucleotide sequence: TGTGCCAGCAGTTTATACGCCAGATTGAACACTGAAGCTTTCTTT.

This chain joins TRBV2 and TRBJ1-2; 10 nucleotides line up with TRBD1. This CDR3 region has 14 residues. Per germline, CDR1 SNHLY and CDR2 FYNNEI. V shed 7 bases, J shed 4 bases, and the junction held 6 bases outside the gene matches. Written as DNA, the CDR3 is TGTGCCAGCAATCCGACAGGGGGCTCCTATGGCTACACCTTC. It translates to CASNPTGGSYGYTF.

Concerning this clonotype itself: It may be a read error: a sequence one base away is much more abundant. V usage is TRBV20-1 and J usage is TRBJ1-2; the match to TRBD1 covers 8 bases. Per germline, CDR1 DFQATT and CDR2 SNEGSKA (reference sequence). Germline trimming cut 5 bases from V and 4 bases from J; bases unmatched to any gene: 9. The CDR3 loop spans 14 amino acids. The CDR3 DNA reads as TGCAGTGCTGGAGGACAGGGTAATAGCTATGGCTACACCTTC. Residues: CSAGGQGNSYGYTF.

The table lists this clonotype with many counts. The J gene is TRBJ2-7, the V gene TRBV18, with D possibly matching TRBD1 (5 bases). The CDR3 contains 12 residues. The V end was cut by 3 bases, the J end by 3 bases, with 6 bases between. Germline-derived CDR1 and CDR2 are KGHSH and LQKENI. DNA for the CDR3: TGTGCCAGCTCACCGGACAACTACGAGCAGTACTTC. This codes for CASSPDNYEQYF.

This clonotype was recorded only once. A much larger clone lies a single base off, so this may be a read error. This rearrangement joins TRBV18 to TRBJ1-1; D remains unclear. The CDR3 is 13 amino acids. Germline CDR1 KGHSH, CDR2 LQKENI. The CDR3 nucleotides are TGTGCCAGCTCACCCGTCGGGAACACTGAAGCTTACTTT. This gives the protein CASSPVGNTEAYF.

This clonotype was detected many times. The V call is TRBV28, the J call TRBJ1-5; possible D gene TRBD1, 5 bases. Trimming shortened V by 3 bases and J by 1 base, and 13 bases separated the two germline ends. The CDR3 runs 16 residues. Germline V CDR1 and CDR2: MDHEN, SYDVKM. The CDR3 sequence is CASSFGGTGSNQPQHF. CDR3 coding DNA: TGTGCCAGCAGTTTCGGAGGGACCGGGAGCAATCAGCCCCAGCATTTT.

This clonotype was detected ten times or more. The chain joins TRBV7-9 to TRBJ2-7; 10 nucleotides agree with TRBD2. CDR3 length: 15 amino acids. V trimming: 2 bases; J trimming: 2 bases; junction bases outside the gene matches: 3. The V gene's germline CDR1 is SEHNR and CDR2 FQNEAQ (reference sequence). The CDR3 here is CASSLISGRAYEQYF. The CDR3 DNA sequence: TGTGCCAGCAGCTTAATAAGCGGGAGGGCCTACGAGCAGTACTTC.

This clonotype appeared many times. In DNA, the CDR3 is TGCAGTGCTAGAGATTATTTGGAGGGGGCTGAAGCTTTCTTT. It encodes CSARDYLEGAEAFF. The chain employs TRBV20-1 and TRBJ1-1, with D possibly being TRBD1 (6 bases). The CDR3 length is 14 residues. CDR1 and CDR2 (germline): DFQATT, SNEGSKA (reference sequence). V lost 0 bases, J lost 6 bases, and 14 bases lay in between.

This clonotype showed up many times. The chain employs TRBV6-5 and TRBJ2-1; the D gene is possibly TRBD2 (6 bases). CDR3 length equals 16 residues. Germline lookup yields CDR1 MNHEY and CDR2 SVGAGI. Trimming pared 2 bases from V and 6 bases from J, leaving 17 bases between. The DNA of the CDR3 is TGTGCCAGCAGTTACGCCGGAGGGGCAAGATCCAATGAGCAGTTCTTC. Residues: CASSYAGGARSNEQFF.

CDR3 nucleotide sequence: TGCGCCAGCAGCCAAGATCGACCAGGGGGGCGCGGGAATGAGCAGTTCTTC. Its protein is CASSQDRPGGRGNEQFF. The chain couples TRBV4-3 to TRBJ2-1; tentatively, D is TRBD1 (7 bases). The CDR3 is 17 amino acids. V was trimmed by 0 bases and J by 7 bases, leaving 19 bases between them. Germline V CDR1 and CDR2: LGHNA, YSLEER.

This clonotype was seen ten or more times. The rearrangement uses TRBV6-2 or TRBV6-3 and TRBJ2-1; 11 positions match TRBD2. The germline V gene encodes CDR1 MNHEY and CDR2 SVGEGT. The length of the CDR3 is 16 residues. Trimming removed 10 bases from V and 0 bases from J; junction bases left unmatched: 8. CDR3 region: CATCSLAGGSYNEQFF. CDR3 bases: TGTGCCACCTGTTCTCTAGCGGGGGGCTCCTACAATGAGCAGTTCTTC.